Listed below are T cell receptor beta chains from one sample, sequenced in a study of blood T cell repertoires in COVID-19. Clones were read by immunoSEQ multiplex PCR, and TCRdb kept only the in-frame ones, dropping some. The sample lists around 200,000 clones, approximately 82% occurring once. Source material: peripheral blood. The receptor source for this set is a woman between 45 and 65 years old with acute or convalescent COVID-19. Each CDR3 is given with its conserved first and last residue. The D gene is left open where the match is weak. A clone size is listed for some rows: how often the clone was seen (once, few, many), or a class if it is expanded.

j_call | cdr3_length | v_call | d_call | clone_size | cdr3_nt | cdr3_aa
TRBJ2-2 | 15 | TRBV11-3 | TRBD1 | few | TGTGCCAGCAGCTTAGGACAGGGTATGGCCGGGGAGCTGTTTTTT | CASSLGQGMAGELFF
TRBJ1-3 | 14 | TRBV5-1 | - | few | TGCGCCAGCAGCTTACAGAGCTCTGGAAACACCATATATTTT | CASSLQSSGNTIYF
TRBJ2-5 | 14 | TRBV7-3 | - | - | TGTGCCAGCAGCTTAGCGGGACAGAAGGAGACCCAGTACTTC | CASSLAGQKETQYF
TRBJ2-3 | 14 | TRBV7-9 | - | - | TGTGCCAGCAGCTTAAGGGACTCCACAGATACGCAGTATTTT | CASSLRDSTDTQYF
TRBJ1-4 | 15 | TRBV6-5 | - | - | TGTGCCAGCAGGGCCTTGTGGGGCCCCAATGAAAAACTGTTTTTT | CASRALWGPNEKLFF
TRBJ2-5 | 13 | TRBV7-8 | - | - | TGTGCCAGCAGCTCCCCCGGGGGAGAGACCCAGTACTTC | CASSSPGGETQYF
TRBJ1-1 | 15 | TRBV5-6 | TRBD1 | few | TGTGCCAGCAGCGATGACAGGGGAAGGAACACTGAAGCTTTCTTT | CASSDDRGRNTEAFF
TRBJ2-3 | 13 | TRBV28 | - | - | TGTGCCAGCAGTTCCAATATGCGAGATACGCAGTATTTT | CASSSNMRDTQYF
TRBJ2-3 | 12 | TRBV15 | - | - | TGTGCCACCAGCCCGACACGAGATACGCAGTATTTT | CATSPTRDTQYF
TRBJ2-3 | 16 | TRBV14 | - | - | TGTGCCAGCAGCCTCATGACTGCGGGGCTAACAGATACGCAGTATTTT | CASSLMTAGLTDTQYF
TRBJ1-1 | 11 | TRBV12-3/TRBV12-4 | - | few | TGTGCCAGCAGTTTATTGGGGGGAGCTTTCTTT | CASSLLGGAFF
TRBJ2-1 | 16 | TRBV3-1/TRBV3-2 | - | - | TGTGCCAGCAGCACCCAGACTAGTATGTCCTACAATGAGCAGTTCTTC | CASSTQTSMSYNEQFF
TRBJ2-7 | 15 | TRBV27 | TRBD2 | - | TGTGCCAGCAGTTTGTCTGCGGGAGGGACCTACGAGCAGTACTTC | CASSLSAGGTYEQYF
TRBJ1-1 | 15 | TRBV14 | - | - | TGTGCCAGCAGCCGAGGATTTATGTCGAACACTGAAGCTTTCTTT | CASSRGFMSNTEAFF
TRBJ2-7 | 15 | TRBV15 | TRBD1 | - | TGTGCCACCAGCAGAGAGGGACAGGGGATTTACGAGCAGTACTTC | CATSREGQGIYEQYF
TRBJ2-7 | 14 | TRBV18 | TRBD1 | many | TGTGCCAGCTCACTTTCAGGGGGAGTTGACGAGCAGTACTTC | CASSLSGGVDEQYF
TRBJ2-1 | 16 | TRBV6-1 | - | - | TGTGCCAGCAGTGGGCAAGCGGGCCTCTCCTACAATGAGCAGTTCTTC | CASSGQAGLSYNEQFF
TRBJ2-4 | 13 | TRBV29-1 | TRBD2 | - | TGCAGCGTCGAATCCCCCGGGACTAGAATCCAGTACTTC | CSVESPGTRIQYF
TRBJ2-5 | 14 | TRBV7-2 | - | - | TGTGCCAGCAGCTATGAAGGGACTTCCAGGACCCAGTACTTC | CASSYEGTSRTQYF
TRBJ2-1 | 14 | TRBV29-1 | TRBD2 | - | TGCAGCGTTGTCAGACTAGCGGTATACAATGAGCAGTTCTTC | CSVVRLAVYNEQFF
TRBJ2-1 | 12 | TRBV15 | - | few | TGTGCCACCATGAGAGGGAGCAATGAGCAGTTCTTC | CATMRGSNEQFF
TRBJ2-5 | 13 | TRBV2 | - | - | TGTGCCAGCAGTGAACAGGTGGGAGAGACCCAGTACTTC | CASSEQVGETQYF
TRBJ1-5 | 14 | TRBV5-6 | TRBD1 | - | TGTGCCAGCAGCGCAGGGACAGGGGGAGGTCCCCAGCATTTT | CASSAGTGGGPQHF
TRBJ2-7 | 12 | TRBV28 | TRBD2 | - | TGTGCCAGCAACGGGGGGAACTACGAGCAGTACTTC | CASNGGNYEQYF
TRBJ2-1 | 15 | TRBV18 | TRBD2 | - | TGTGCCAGCTCACAAGGGACTAGCGGGAGTGATGAGCAGTTCTTC | CASSQGTSGSDEQFF
TRBJ1-3 | 16 | TRBV5-4 | - | - | TGTGCCAGCAGCCCGGCTGGGCAGTCCCCTGGAAACACCATATATTTT | CASSPAGQSPGNTIYF
TRBJ1-2 | 14 | TRBV19 | - | - | TGTGCCAGTAGTCCCACGGACAGAAACTATGGCTACACCTTC | CASSPTDRNYGYTF
TRBJ1-4 | 13 | TRBV6-6 | - | - | TGTGCCAGCAGCATGTCCAGATCTGAAAAACTGTTTTTT | CASSMSRSEKLFF
TRBJ2-3 | 16 | TRBV7-9 | TRBD2 | - | TGTGCCAGCAGCTTAGCCGGGACTAGAAACACAGATACGCAGTATTTT | CASSLAGTRNTDTQYF